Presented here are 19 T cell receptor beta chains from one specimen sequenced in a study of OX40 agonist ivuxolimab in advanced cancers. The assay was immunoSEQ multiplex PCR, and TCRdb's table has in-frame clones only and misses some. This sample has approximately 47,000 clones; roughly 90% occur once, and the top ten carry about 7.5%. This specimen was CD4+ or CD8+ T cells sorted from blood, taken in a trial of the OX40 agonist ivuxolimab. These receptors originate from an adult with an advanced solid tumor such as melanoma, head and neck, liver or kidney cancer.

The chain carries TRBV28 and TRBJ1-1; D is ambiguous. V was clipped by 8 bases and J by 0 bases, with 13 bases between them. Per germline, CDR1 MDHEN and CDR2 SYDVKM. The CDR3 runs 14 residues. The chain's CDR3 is CASETDGMNTEAFF. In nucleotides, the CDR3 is TGTGCCAGCGAAACGGACGGAATGAACACTGAAGCTTTCTTT.

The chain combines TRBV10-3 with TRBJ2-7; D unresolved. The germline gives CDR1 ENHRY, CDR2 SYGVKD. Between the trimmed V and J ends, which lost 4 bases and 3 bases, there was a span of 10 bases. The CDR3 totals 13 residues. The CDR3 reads CAISAPGRYEQYF. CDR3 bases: TGTGCCATCAGTGCGCCAGGCCGCTACGAGCAGTACTTC.

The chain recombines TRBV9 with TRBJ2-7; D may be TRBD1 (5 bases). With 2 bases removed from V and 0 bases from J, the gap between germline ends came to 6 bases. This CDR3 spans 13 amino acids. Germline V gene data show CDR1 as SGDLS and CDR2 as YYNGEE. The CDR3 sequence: CASSVTASYEQYF. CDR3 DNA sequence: TGTGCCAGCAGCGTGACAGCCTCCTACGAGCAGTACTTC.

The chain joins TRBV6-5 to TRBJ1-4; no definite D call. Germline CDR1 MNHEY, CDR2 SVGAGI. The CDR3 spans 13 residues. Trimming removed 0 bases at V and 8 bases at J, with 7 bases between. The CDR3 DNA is TGTGCCAGCAGTTACTCAGGGAACGAAAAACTGTTTTTT. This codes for CASSYSGNEKLFF.

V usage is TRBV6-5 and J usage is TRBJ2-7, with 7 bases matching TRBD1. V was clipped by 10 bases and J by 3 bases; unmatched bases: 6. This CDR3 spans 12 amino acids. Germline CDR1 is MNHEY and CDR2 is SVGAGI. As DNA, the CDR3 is TGTGCCACACAGGCAGGGGGCTACGAGCAGTACTTC. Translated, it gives CATQAGGYEQYF.

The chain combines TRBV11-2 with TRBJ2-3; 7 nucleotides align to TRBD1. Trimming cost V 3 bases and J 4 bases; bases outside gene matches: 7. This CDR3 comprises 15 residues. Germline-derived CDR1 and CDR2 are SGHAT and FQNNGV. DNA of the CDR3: TGTGCCAGCAGCTTTGAGGGGGCTCGCGCAGATACGCAGTATTTT. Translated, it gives CASSFEGARADTQYF.

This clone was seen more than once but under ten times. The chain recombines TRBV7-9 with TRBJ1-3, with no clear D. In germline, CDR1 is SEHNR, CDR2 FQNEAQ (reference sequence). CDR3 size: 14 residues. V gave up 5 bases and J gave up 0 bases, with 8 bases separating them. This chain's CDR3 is CASSPGSSGNTIYF. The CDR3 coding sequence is TGTGCCAGCAGCCCCGGGAGCTCTGGAAACACCATATATTTT.

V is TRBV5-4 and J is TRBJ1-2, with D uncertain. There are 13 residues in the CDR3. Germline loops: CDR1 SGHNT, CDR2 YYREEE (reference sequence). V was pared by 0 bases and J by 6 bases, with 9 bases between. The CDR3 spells CASSLGGRDGYTF. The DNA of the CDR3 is TGTGCCAGCAGCTTGGGAGGGAGGGATGGCTACACCTTC. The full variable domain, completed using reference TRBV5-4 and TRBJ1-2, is ETGVTQSPTHLIKTRGQQVTLRCSSQSGHNTVSWYQQALGQGPQFIFQYYREEENGRGNFPPRFSGLQFPNYSSELNVNALELDDSALYLCASSLGGRDGYTFGSGTRLTVV.

Here the CDR3 reads CASSESNRGPEAFF. The CDR3 DNA reads TGCGCCAGCAGTGAGTCGAACAGGGGGCCTGAAGCTTTCTTT. V usage is TRBV10-1 and J usage is TRBJ1-1, with 9 bases aligning to TRBD1. This CDR3 has 14 amino acids. J was trimmed by 6 bases and V by 0 bases; bases with no gene match: 2. Germline CDR1 reads WNHNN; CDR2 reads SYGVQD (reference sequence).

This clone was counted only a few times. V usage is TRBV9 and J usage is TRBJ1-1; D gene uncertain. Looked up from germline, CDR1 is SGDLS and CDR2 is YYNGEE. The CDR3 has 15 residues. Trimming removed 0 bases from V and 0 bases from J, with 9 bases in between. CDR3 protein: CASSVGVGMNTEAFF. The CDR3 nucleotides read TGTGCCAGCAGCGTAGGGGTAGGGATGAACACTGAAGCTTTCTTT.

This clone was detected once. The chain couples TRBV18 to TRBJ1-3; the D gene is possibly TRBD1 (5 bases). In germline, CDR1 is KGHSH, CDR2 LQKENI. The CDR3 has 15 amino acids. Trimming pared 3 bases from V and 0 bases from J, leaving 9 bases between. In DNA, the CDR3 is TGTGCCAGCTCACCCAGGGACCTCTCTGGAAACACCATATATTTT. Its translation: CASSPRDLSGNTIYF.

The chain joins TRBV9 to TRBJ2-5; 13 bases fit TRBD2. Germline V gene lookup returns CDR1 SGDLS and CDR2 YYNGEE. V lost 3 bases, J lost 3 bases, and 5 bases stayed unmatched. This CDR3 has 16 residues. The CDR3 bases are TGTGCCAGCAGCGGTACTAGCGGGAGGGGGGAAGAGACCCAGTACTTC. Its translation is CASSGTSGRGEETQYF.

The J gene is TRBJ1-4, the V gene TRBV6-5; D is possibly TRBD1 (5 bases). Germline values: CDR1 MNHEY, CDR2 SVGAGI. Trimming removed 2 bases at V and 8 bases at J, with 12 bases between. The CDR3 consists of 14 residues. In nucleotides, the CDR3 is TGTGCCAGCAGTTACGGGGGAGGGGCAGAAAAACTGTTTTTT. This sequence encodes CASSYGGGAEKLFF.

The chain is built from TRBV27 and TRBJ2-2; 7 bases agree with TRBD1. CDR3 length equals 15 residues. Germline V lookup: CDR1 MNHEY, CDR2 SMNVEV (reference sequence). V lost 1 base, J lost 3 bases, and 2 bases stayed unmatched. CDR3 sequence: CASSLWGTDTGELFF. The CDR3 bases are TGTGCCAGCAGTTTATGGGGGACAGACACCGGGGAGCTGTTTTTT.

The CDR3 loop is CASSSTVREKLFF. As DNA, the CDR3 is TGTGCCAGCAGCTCCACAGTACGGGAAAAACTGTTTTTT. The chain employs TRBV5-4 and TRBJ1-4; unclear D gene. Deletions cut 3 bases from V and 8 bases from J, with 11 bases between. Germline CDR1 SGHNT, CDR2 YYREEE (reference sequence). The CDR3 covers 13 residues.

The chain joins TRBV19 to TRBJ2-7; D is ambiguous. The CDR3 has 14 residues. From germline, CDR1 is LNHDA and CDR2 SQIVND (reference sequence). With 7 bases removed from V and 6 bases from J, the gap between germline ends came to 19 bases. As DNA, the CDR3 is TGTGCCAGTACCAAACCTTTTGGGGTGCGCGAGCAGTACTTC. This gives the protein CASTKPFGVREQYF.

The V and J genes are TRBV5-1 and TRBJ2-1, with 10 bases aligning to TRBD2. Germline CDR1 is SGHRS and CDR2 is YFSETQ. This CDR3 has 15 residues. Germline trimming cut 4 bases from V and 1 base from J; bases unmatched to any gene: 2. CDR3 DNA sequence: TGCGCCAGCAGCCTGACTAGCGGGTCCTACAATGAGCAGTTCTTC. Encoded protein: CASSLTSGSYNEQFF.

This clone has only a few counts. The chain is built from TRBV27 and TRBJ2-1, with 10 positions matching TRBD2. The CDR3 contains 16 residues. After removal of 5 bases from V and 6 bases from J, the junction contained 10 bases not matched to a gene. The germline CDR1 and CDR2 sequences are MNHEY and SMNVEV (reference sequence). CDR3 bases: TGTGCCAGCAGTCTCCCTCCTAGCGGGAGACCCAATGAGCAGTTCTTC. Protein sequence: CASSLPPSGRPNEQFF.

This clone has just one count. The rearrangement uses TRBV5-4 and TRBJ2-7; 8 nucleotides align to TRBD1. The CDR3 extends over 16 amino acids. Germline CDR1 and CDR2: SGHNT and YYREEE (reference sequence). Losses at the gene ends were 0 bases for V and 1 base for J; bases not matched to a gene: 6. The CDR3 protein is CASSLGGQGRSYEQYF. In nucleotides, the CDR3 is TGTGCCAGCAGCTTGGGAGGACAGGGAAGATCCTACGAGCAGTACTTC.